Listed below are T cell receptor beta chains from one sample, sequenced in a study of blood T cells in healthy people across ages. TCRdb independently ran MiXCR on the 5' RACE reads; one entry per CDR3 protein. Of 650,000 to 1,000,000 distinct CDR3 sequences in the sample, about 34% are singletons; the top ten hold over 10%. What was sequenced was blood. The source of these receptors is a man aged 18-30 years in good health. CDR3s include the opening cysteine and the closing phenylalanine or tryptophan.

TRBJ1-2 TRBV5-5 CASRRTGSDYGYTF
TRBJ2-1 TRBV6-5 CARPSPGTNEQFF
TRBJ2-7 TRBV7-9 CASSLTIAGGRGEQYF
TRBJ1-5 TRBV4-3 CASSQGWGQPQHF
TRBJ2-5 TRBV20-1 CSATSWDSQETQYF
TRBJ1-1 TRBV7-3 CASILVTVILNTEAFF
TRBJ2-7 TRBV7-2 CASSFEQGSEQYF
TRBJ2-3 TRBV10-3 CAIRESPTDTQYF
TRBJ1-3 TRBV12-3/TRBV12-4 CASSSEDRGGENTIYF
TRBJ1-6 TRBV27 CASTTRPALNSPLHF
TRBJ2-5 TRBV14 CASSQGKLVFFEETQYF
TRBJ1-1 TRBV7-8 CASSLNPDSQAFF
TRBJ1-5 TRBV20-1 CRAPDPASGCTQPQHF
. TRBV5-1 CASSPGHAGADIQYF
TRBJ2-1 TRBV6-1 CASSEVASSYNEQFF
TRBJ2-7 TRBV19 CAGSIRTGAAYNEQYF
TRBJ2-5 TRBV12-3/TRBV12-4 CAITLGRDYQETQYF
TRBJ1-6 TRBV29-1 CSVGQGGNSPLHF
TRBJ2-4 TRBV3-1 CASSPGLAGNKNIQYF
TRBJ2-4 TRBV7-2 CASSHQAGESRNEQYF
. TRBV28 CATISWGTYEQYF
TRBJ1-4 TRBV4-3 CASSQGASGEKLFF
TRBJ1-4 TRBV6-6 CASSPLRGRFGKLFF
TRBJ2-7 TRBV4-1 CASSQDSSTPDYEQYF
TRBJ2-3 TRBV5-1 CASSLVSGGNTDMQYF
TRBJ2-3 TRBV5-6 CASSRTVTQYF
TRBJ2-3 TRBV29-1 CSAVPLFSGSGTDTQYF
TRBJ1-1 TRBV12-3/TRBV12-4 CASSFPQTGLTEAFF
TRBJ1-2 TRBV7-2 CASSPPDVANYGYTF
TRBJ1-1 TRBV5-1 CASSYLHGEGVNTEAFF
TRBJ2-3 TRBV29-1 CSANLADTQYF
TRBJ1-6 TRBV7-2 CASAPGRDSPLHF
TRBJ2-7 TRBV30 CAWGGRMGTGSYEQYF
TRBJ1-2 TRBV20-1 CSATETGYGYTF
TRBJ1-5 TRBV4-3 CASSPTTGAGGTWSNQPQHF
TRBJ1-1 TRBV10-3 CAISEAGTGAAAFF
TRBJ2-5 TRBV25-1 CASSEYSERETQYF
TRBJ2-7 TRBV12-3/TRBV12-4 CASSFGHPLAYEQYF
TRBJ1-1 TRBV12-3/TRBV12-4 CASSTREAFF
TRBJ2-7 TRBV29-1 CSLRVDYEQYF
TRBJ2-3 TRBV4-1 CASSQESRFGDTQYF
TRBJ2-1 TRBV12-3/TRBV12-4 CASGLGDEQFF
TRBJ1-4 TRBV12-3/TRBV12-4 CASRQLSEKLFF
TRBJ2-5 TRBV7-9 CASSSLREQETQYF
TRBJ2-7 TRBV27 CASSPRSYEQYF
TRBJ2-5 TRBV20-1 CSAFLVGETQYF